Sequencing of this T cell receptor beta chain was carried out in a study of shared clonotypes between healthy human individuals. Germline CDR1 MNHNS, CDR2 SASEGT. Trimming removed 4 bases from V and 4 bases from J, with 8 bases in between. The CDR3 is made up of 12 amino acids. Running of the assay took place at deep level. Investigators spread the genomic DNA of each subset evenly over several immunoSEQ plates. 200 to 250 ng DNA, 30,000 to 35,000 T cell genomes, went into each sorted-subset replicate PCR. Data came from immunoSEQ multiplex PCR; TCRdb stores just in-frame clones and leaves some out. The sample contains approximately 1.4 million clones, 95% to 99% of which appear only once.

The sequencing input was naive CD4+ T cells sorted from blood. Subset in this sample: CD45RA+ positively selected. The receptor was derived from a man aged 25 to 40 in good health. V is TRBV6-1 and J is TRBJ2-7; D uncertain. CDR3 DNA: TGTGCCAGCAGTGCCTTTTTGTACGAGCAGTACTTC. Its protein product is CASSAFLYEQYF.